This T cell receptor beta chain originates from a study of T-cell memory formation after mild COVID-19. Study as a whole: TCR clusters were mostly donor specific. Study results and caveats: Balance between CD4 and CD8 was seen in clones contracting day 15 to 85, and a CD4+ lean was seen in later expanders. Memory from before infection featured some responding clones, which suggests cross-reactive memory joined.

TCRdb fed the 5' RACE reads into MiXCR, producing one record per CDR3 protein. Of approximately 210,000 distinct CDR3 sequences detected, around 27% appear once; the ten largest clones hold 9.5% to 12%. A note on this clonotype: Antigen unknown.

Germline loops: CDR1 SGHRS, CDR2 YFSETQ. Deletions cut 0 bases from V and 8 bases from J, with 14 bases between. The CDR3 covers 15 residues. Input material: PBMCs or a T cell subset sorted from them (not recorded which). The sequence was collected from an adult woman who had mild COVID-19 (a few samples of this study predate the infection). Cell type and time point are not known. The gene calls are TRBV5-1 and TRBJ1-4; D uncertain. The CDR3 sequence is CASSLGVLGREKLFF. Written as DNA, the CDR3 is TGCGCCAGCAGCTTGGGCGTCCTCGGCCGGGAAAAACTGTTTTTT.